This T cell receptor delta chain was retrieved from a study of γδ T cells in repeated Plasmodium falciparum infection. Note on this clone: A far larger clone is just one base off, so this is likely a read error. The same CDR3 also results from other DNA sequences found in this sample.

TCRdb reran clone calling via CATT on the multiplex PCR reads. The data show 45,000 to 60,000 delta-chain clones, with roughly 2% seen just once and roughly 24% held by the top ten. The TCR was taken from a pool of human donors (malaria-infected and uninfected, not separated). The sequenced sample was gamma-delta T cells from blood.

The CDR3 here is CACEGLGDTEYTDKLIF. The CDR3 bases are TGTGCCTGTGAAGGACTGGGTGATACGGAGTACACCGATAAACTCATCTTT. The chain uses TRDV2 and TRDJ1; D perhaps matches TRDD3 (6 bases). The J gene is absent in TCRdb and was assigned here via DNA matching to germline. This CDR3 contains 17 residues. Germline values: CDR1 GEAIGNYY, CDR2 EKD. Trimming stripped 4 bases from V and 0 bases from J, with 20 bases between.